The 27 T cell receptor beta chains reported below all come from one sample, sequenced in a study of shared clonotypes between healthy human individuals. The repertoire was sequenced with immunoSEQ multiplex PCR; TCRdb's copy has only in-frame clones and lacks some. Here the sample spans some 1 million clones, around 76% being singletons. The sample consisted of memory CD4+ T cells sorted from blood. Subset described: CD45RA-negative fraction. Receptor source: a man aged 18 to 29 in good health.

This chain joins TRBV19 and TRBJ2-5; 9 bases agree with TRBD2. Losses at the gene ends were 5 bases for V and 0 bases for J; bases not matched to a gene: 7. In germline, CDR1 is LNHDA, CDR2 SQIVND (reference sequence). The CDR3 extends over 16 amino acids. The CDR3 DNA reads TGTGCCAGTAGTCTCAGCGGGGGGTATTACCAAGAGACCCAGTACTTC. Its translation: CASSLSGGYYQETQYF.

V gene TRBV18 combines with J gene TRBJ2-1; D is unresolved. Between the trimmed V and J ends, which lost 2 bases and 4 bases, there was a span of 6 bases. The CDR3 totals 13 residues. CDR1 is KGHSH, CDR2 LQKENI, per germline. The CDR3 coding sequence is TGTGCCAGCTCACCAACTCAGTACAATGAGCAGTTCTTC. This translates into CASSPTQYNEQFF. The variable domain in full, completed from reference TRBV18 and TRBJ2-1, reads NAGVMQNPRHLVRRRGQEARLRCSPMKGHSHVYWYRQLPEEGLKFMVYLQKENIIDESGMPKERFSAEFPKEGPSILRIQQVVRGDSAAYFCASSPTQYNEQFFGPGTRLTVL.

The rearrangement joins TRBV27 to TRBJ1-5; the D is unclear. This CDR3 region has 14 residues. The V gene lost 2 bases and the J gene lost 3 bases, with 8 bases spanning the gap. CDR1 is MNHEY and CDR2 is SMNVEV in the germline V gene (reference sequence). The CDR3 sequence is CASSLRHYNQPQHF. In DNA, the CDR3 is TGTGCCAGCAGTTTAAGGCATTACAATCAGCCCCAGCATTTT.

This chain uses TRBV5-6 with TRBJ2-5; 8 bases align to TRBD2. V was pared by 2 bases and J by 3 bases, with 6 bases of the junction left unmatched. Germline CDR1 and CDR2: SGHDT and YYEEEE. The CDR3 covers 15 residues. CDR3: CASSLAGATEETQYF. The CDR3 coding sequence is TGTGCCAGCAGCTTAGCGGGGGCCACCGAAGAGACCCAGTACTTC.

The chain couples TRBV7-8 to TRBJ2-6, with D possibly TRBD1 on 6 matching bases. The CDR3 is made up of 16 amino acids. Germline V gene data show CDR1 as SGHVS and CDR2 as FQNEAQ. The V and J ends lost 5 bases and 2 bases respectively, with 13 bases between them. For the CDR3, the DNA is TGTGCCAGCAGCGTATCCTACAGGGCTGGGGCCAACGTCCTGACTTTC. It yields the protein CASSVSYRAGANVLTF.

The chain recombines TRBV18 with TRBJ1-5; D might be TRBD1 (6 bases). The V end was cut by 3 bases, the J end by 3 bases, with 12 bases between. Germline assignment: CDR1 KGHSH and CDR2 LQKENI. The CDR3 totals 15 residues. Here the CDR3 DNA reads TGTGCCAGCTCACCCTCAAACAGGGTCAATCAGCCCCAGCATTTT. The encoded protein is CASSPSNRVNQPQHF. Full variable domain (missing parts from reference TRBV18 and TRBJ1-5): NAGVMQNPRHLVRRRGQEARLRCSPMKGHSHVYWYRQLPEEGLKFMVYLQKENIIDESGMPKERFSAEFPKEGPSILRIQQVVRGDSAAYFCASSPSNRVNQPQHFGDGTRLSIL.

CDR3 DNA: TGTGCCAGCAGCTCCTGGAATCAGGGACTGTTGTACTTC. Protein product: CASSSWNQGLLYF. The chain joins TRBV5-4 to TRBJ2-5; D perhaps matches TRBD2 (6 bases). The CDR3 length is 13 residues. Germline CDR1 reads SGHNT; CDR2 reads YYREEE (reference sequence). Deletions cut 3 bases from V and 13 bases from J, with 19 bases between. The whole variable domain, remainder taken from reference TRBV5-4 and TRBJ2-5, is ETGVTQSPTHLIKTRGQQVTLRCSSQSGHNTVSWYQQALGQGPQFIFQYYREEENGRGNFPPRFSGLQFPNYSSELNVNALELDDSALYLCASSSWNQGLLYFGPGTRLLVL.

The chain recombines TRBV7-3 with TRBJ2-3; TRBD2 is a possible D gene (5 bases). Trimming left V 1 base short and J 4 bases short, with 15 bases between. CDR1 SGHTA and CDR2 FQGTGA come from the germline V gene. The CDR3 is made up of 16 amino acids. The CDR3 DNA sequence: TGTGCCAGCAGCTTAAGCGCCCCGACGGGGTCAGATACGCAGTATTTT. Translated, it gives CASSLSAPTGSDTQYF.

The gene calls are TRBV28 and TRBJ1-1, with 7 bases identical to TRBD1. Germline V CDR1 and CDR2: MDHEN, SYDVKM. There are 14 residues in the CDR3. V lost 4 bases to trimming and J lost 6 bases; unmatched junction nucleotides: 8. The CDR3 DNA reads as TGTGCCAGCAGTTCTGGACAGGCTGCGTCTGAAGCTTTCTTT. Its translation is CASSSGQAASEAFF.

The J gene is TRBJ2-5, the V gene TRBV7-2; a possible D gene is TRBD2 (6 bases). CDR1 is SGHTA, CDR2 FQGNSA, per germline. There are 13 residues in the CDR3. V lost 5 bases, J lost 3 bases, and 10 bases lay in between. CDR3 nucleotides: TGTGCCAGCAGCATGACTAGGGAAGAGACCCAGTACTTC. This codes for CASSMTREETQYF.

The gene calls are TRBV5-1 and TRBJ2-1, with 9 bases matching TRBD2. This CDR3 has 17 residues. The germline V gene has CDR1 SGHRS and CDR2 YFSETQ. With 0 bases clipped from V and 0 bases from J, the junction kept 4 bases outside the gene matches. As DNA, the CDR3 is TGCGCCAGCAGCTTGGTTAGCGGGGGCTCCTCCTACAATGAGCAGTTCTTC. This codes for CASSLVSGGSSYNEQFF.

The V call is TRBV4-1, the J call TRBJ2-3, with 8 bases fitting TRBD2. There are 16 residues in the CDR3. J lost 5 bases, V lost 5 bases, and 12 bases had no gene match. CDR1 MGHRA and CDR2 YSYEKL come from the germline V gene. Here the CDR3 DNA reads TGCGCCAGCAGCTTCGGGAGGGGACCAGCGGGAGATACGCAGTATTTT. It encodes CASSFGRGPAGDTQYF.

The rearrangement uses TRBV5-1 and TRBJ2-3, with 9 nucleotides matching TRBD1. CDR3 length equals 16 residues. Germline V gene lookup returns CDR1 SGHRS and CDR2 YFSETQ. After removal of 4 bases from V and 0 bases from J, the junction contained 6 bases not matched to a gene. DNA of the CDR3: TGCGCCAGCAGCCGGGTCGGACAGGGGAGCACAGATACGCAGTATTTT. Protein product: CASSRVGQGSTDTQYF.

CDR3 sequence reads: CASSRPGTQRTEAFF. In DNA form, the CDR3 reads TGTGCCAGTAGTAGACCGGGCACACAGCGCACTGAAGCTTTCTTT. The chain has TRBV19 and TRBJ1-1; D not certain. The CDR3 has 15 residues. Germline CDR1 and CDR2: LNHDA and SQIVND (reference sequence). Trimming stripped 4 bases from V and 4 bases from J, with 16 bases between.

The chain recombines TRBV6-1 with TRBJ2-1; 8 nucleotides line up with TRBD1. This CDR3 contains 15 residues. V lost 2 bases and J lost 6; bases outside the gene matches: 6. CDR1 is MNHNS and CDR2 is SASEGT in the germline V gene. The CDR3: CASSESLGTGNEQFF. CDR3 nucleotide sequence: TGTGCCAGCAGTGAATCCCTTGGGACAGGCAATGAGCAGTTCTTC.

The J gene is TRBJ1-6, the V gene TRBV7-8; tentatively, D is TRBD1 (5 bases). The V end was cut by 6 bases, the J end by 5 bases, with 14 bases between. CDR3 length equals 15 residues. CDR1 and CDR2 from the germline V gene are SGHVS and FQNEAQ. CDR3 nucleotide sequence: TGTGCCAGCAGGTCCGGGCAGGGTCATAATTCACCCCTCCACTTT. Its protein is CASRSGQGHNSPLHF.

The chain recombines TRBV7-9 with TRBJ1-2; D unresolved. The V end was cut by 5 bases, the J end by 6 bases, with 25 bases between. The V gene's germline CDR1 is SEHNR and CDR2 FQNEAQ (reference sequence). The CDR3 length is 17 residues. Written as DNA, the CDR3 is TGTGCCAGCAGCCCCCGCAGCCTCCATGACGTTGGTCATGGCTACACCTTC. This translates into CASSPRSLHDVGHGYTF. The variable domain in full, with the rest retrieved from reference TRBV7-9 and TRBJ1-2, is DTGVSQNPRHKITKRGQNVTFRCDPISEHNRLYWYRQTLGQGPEFLTYFQNEAQLEKSRLLSDRFSAERPKGSFSTLEIQRTEQGDSAMYLCASSPRSLHDVGHGYTFGSGTRLTVV.

At least ten counts were recorded for this clone. Other DNA sequences of this sample code for an identical CDR3. The chain joins TRBV6-1 to TRBJ2-7; 9 nucleotides align to TRBD2. The CDR3 runs 12 residues. Losses at the gene ends were 6 bases for V and 3 bases for J; bases not matched to a gene: 0. Germline V gene data show CDR1 as MNHNS and CDR2 as SASEGT. The CDR3 coding sequence is TGTGCCAGCAGAGCGGGAGGCTACGAGCAGTACTTC. Its translation: CASRAGGYEQYF.

The chain recombines TRBV28 with TRBJ1-2, with D perhaps TRBD1 (6 bases). The germline gives CDR1 MDHEN, CDR2 SYDVKM. V shed 3 bases and J shed 1 base, with 15 bases lying between them. The CDR3 runs to 16 residues. The CDR3 DNA is TGTGCCAGCAGTTTTTTGGGGGCCGGGGGTAACTATGGCTACACCTTC. Its protein product is CASSFLGAGGNYGYTF.

The V and J genes are TRBV19 and TRBJ2-5; 9 positions match TRBD2. CDR3 length: 15 residues. From germline, CDR1 is LNHDA and CDR2 SQIVND (reference sequence). The ends lost 5 bases at V and 2 bases at J; junction bases unmatched: 6. DNA for the CDR3: TGTGCCAGTAGTGGTGGCGGGAGGGTACAAGAGACCCAGTACTTC. As protein: CASSGGGRVQETQYF.

This clone is a singleton in its sample. This specimen includes other DNA sequences encoding the same CDR3. The chain couples TRBV7-2 to TRBJ2-7, with D hard to call. Per germline, CDR1 SGHTA and CDR2 FQGNSA. V was trimmed by 0 bases and J by 4 bases, leaving 7 bases between them. The CDR3 sequence is 13 residues long. CDR3 bases: TGTGCCAGCAGCTTAGCGGGGTCTTACGAGCAGTACTTC. Translation gives CASSLAGSYEQYF.

V usage is TRBV29-1 and J usage is TRBJ1-2; D gene unclear. Germline V CDR1 and CDR2: SQVTM, ANQGSEA. V lost 4 bases and J 6 bases, leaving 6 bases between the germline ends. The CDR3 spans 10 residues. In DNA form, the CDR3 reads TGCAGCGTTGTTGCTGATGGCTACACCTTC. Its translation is CSVVADGYTF.

The chain has TRBV2 and TRBJ1-1; no reliable D call. Germline V lookup: CDR1 SNHLY, CDR2 FYNNEI. The CDR3 runs 12 residues. Trimming stripped 8 bases from V and 1 base from J, with 8 bases between. CDR3 sequence (DNA): TGTGCCAGCGCTCTTTCGAACACTGAAGCTTTCTTT. Protein: CASALSNTEAFF.

This sequence joins TRBV7-9 and TRBJ2-1; 7 positions agree with TRBD1. The CDR3 is made up of 15 amino acids. Germline CDR1 and CDR2: SEHNR and FQNEAQ (reference sequence). V was clipped by 0 bases and J by 5 bases; unmatched bases: 4. In DNA, the CDR3 is TGTGCCAGCAGCTTAGCCAGGGGGATCCACAATGAGCAGTTCTTC. Amino acids: CASSLARGIHNEQFF.

CDR3 amino acids: CASLKGYDEQYF. CDR3 coding DNA: TGTGCCAGTCTAAAGGGGTACGACGAGCAGTACTTC. The chain links TRBV28 to TRBJ2-7; D is perhaps TRBD1 (5 bases). Trimming left V 9 bases short and J 5 bases short, with 14 bases between. Germline V CDR1 and CDR2: MDHEN, SYDVKM. This CDR3 is built from 12 residues. The full variable domain, its missing parts supplied by reference TRBV28 and TRBJ2-7, is DVKVTQSSRYLVKRTGEKVFLECVQDMDHENMFWYRQDPGLGLRLIYFSYDVKMKEKGDIPEGYSVSREKKERFSLILESASTNQTSMYLCASLKGYDEQYFGPGTRLTVT.

This chain uses TRBV4-1 with TRBJ1-3; no definite D call. The CDR3 extends over 18 amino acids. V shed 0 bases and J shed 0 bases, with 15 bases lying between them. Germline V gene lookup returns CDR1 MGHRA and CDR2 YSYEKL. The CDR3 DNA reads as TGCGCCAGCAGCCAAGATTGGGCAGCCCTCGGCTCTGGAAACACCATATATTTT. Translation gives CASSQDWAALGSGNTIYF.

This clone was detected once. The chain employs TRBV7-2 and TRBJ1-4; D may be TRBD1 (6 bases). The CDR3 covers 15 residues. V lost 6 bases, J lost 3 bases, and 14 bases lay in between. Germline values: CDR1 SGHTA, CDR2 FQGNSA. The CDR3 region is CASSHLRGPNEKLFF. Written as DNA, the CDR3 is TGTGCCAGCAGTCATCTACGGGGGCCTAATGAAAAACTGTTTTTT. The full variable domain, its missing parts supplied by reference TRBV7-2 and TRBJ1-4, is GAGVSQSPSNKVTEKGKDVELRCDPISGHTALYWYRQSLGQGLEFLIYFQGNSAPDKSGLPSDRFSAERTGGSVSTLTIQRTQQEDSAVYLCASSHLRGPNEKLFFGSGTQLSVL.